The 11 T cell receptor beta chains below were found in one sample sequenced in a study of identical twins. TCRdb processed the 5' RACE reads anew with MiXCR; each CDR3 protein has one entry. The table includes roughly 190,000 distinct CDR3 sequences, 15% to 20% detected once. This sample also belongs to another study, concerning T cells expressing NK-cell markers.

Specimen: CD8+ T cells sorted from blood. The receptors come from a woman under 30 in good health.

This clonotype was found a few times. This chain joins TRBV20-1 and TRBJ1-1, with 8 bases lining up with TRBD1. Germline V gene lookup returns CDR1 DFQATT and CDR2 SNEGSKA (reference sequence). V shed 6 bases, J shed 5 bases, and the junction held 8 bases outside the gene matches. CDR3 length: 13 residues. The CDR3 region is CSAGGQGRTEAFF. The CDR3 bases are TGCAGTGCCGGAGGACAGGGACGAACTGAAGCTTTCTTT.

In this sample, this clonotype turned up a few times. The chain joins TRBV12-3 or TRBV12-4 to TRBJ2-5; 8 bases are shared with TRBD2. J gave up 3 bases and V 6 bases, and 9 bases lay outside the gene matches. The CDR3 is made up of 15 amino acids. The CDR3 region is CASSSGGAREETQYF. For the CDR3, the DNA is TGTGCCAGCAGCAGCGGGGGCGCCAGGGAAGAGACCCAGTACTTC.

The chain joins TRBV9 to TRBJ2-3; TRBD2 matches at 9 bases. The CDR3 has 17 amino acids. Trimming removed 3 bases from V and 3 bases from J; junction bases left unmatched: 11. In germline, CDR1 is SGDLS, CDR2 YYNGEE. CDR3 bases: TGTGCCAGCAGCGCTCCCCGTAGCGGGAGAGGGACAGATACGCAGTATTTT. This translates into CASSAPRSGRGTDTQYF.

The chain is built from TRBV7-6 and TRBJ2-5, with a weak D call TRBD2 (5 bases). CDR1 and CDR2 from the germline V gene are SGHVS and FNYEAQ. CDR3 size: 14 residues. Trimming pared 1 base from V and 2 bases from J, leaving 8 bases between. CDR3 nucleotide sequence: TGTGCCAGCAGCTTAGGTGACTATCAAGAGACCCAGTACTTC. It encodes CASSLGDYQETQYF.

This clonotype was counted between two and nine times. V gene TRBV29-1 combines with J gene TRBJ2-5, with a tentative D call TRBD1 (7 bases). Between the trimmed V and J ends, which lost 1 base and 4 bases, there was a span of 16 bases. From germline, CDR1 is SQVTM and CDR2 ANQGSEA. This CDR3 is built from 15 residues. CDR3 amino acids: CSVEVGAGGGETQYF. The CDR3 DNA sequence: TGCAGCGTTGAAGTGGGGGCAGGGGGAGGAGAGACCCAGTACTTC. The full variable domain, its missing parts supplied by reference TRBV29-1 and TRBJ2-5, is SAVISQKPSRDICQRGTSLTIQCQVDSQVTMMFWYRQQPGQSLTLIATANQGSEATYESGFVIDKFPISRPNLTFSTLTVSNMSPEDSSIYLCSVEVGAGGGETQYFGPGTRLLVL.

This clonotype was found a few times. The gene calls are TRBV7-8 and TRBJ2-7; D perhaps matches TRBD2 (7 bases). The germline gives CDR1 SGHVS, CDR2 FQNEAQ. CDR3 size: 16 residues. V lost 3 bases, J lost 0 bases, and 15 bases lay in between. The CDR3 region is CASSFSVGGRSYEQYF. The CDR3 DNA reads as TGTGCCAGCAGCTTTAGCGTGGGGGGGCGCTCCTACGAGCAGTACTTC. Looking up the rest from reference TRBV7-8 and TRBJ2-7 gives the full variable domain: GAGVSQSPRYKVAKRGQDVALRCDPISGHVSLFWYQQALGQGPEFLTYFQNEAQLDKSGLPSDRFFAERPEGSVSTLKIQRTQQEDSAVYLCASSFSVGGRSYEQYFGPGTRLTVT.

There are many counts of this clonotype. The chain carries TRBV5-6 and TRBJ2-7; D uncertain. The CDR3 covers 12 residues. CDR1 is SGHDT, CDR2 YYEEEE, per germline. V shed 4 bases and J shed 2 bases, with 7 bases lying between them. The CDR3 DNA sequence: TGTGCCAGCAGCGGAGTCGCCTACGAGCAGTACTTC. Translation gives CASSGVAYEQYF.

This clonotype was observed a handful of times. The chain links TRBV7-9 to TRBJ2-1; D not resolved. Looked up from germline, CDR1 is SEHNR and CDR2 is FQNEAQ (reference sequence). This CDR3 contains 15 residues. Between the trimmed V and J ends, which lost 5 bases and 0 bases, there was a span of 11 bases. DNA of the CDR3: TGTGCCAGCAGCCCACCCCAAAGCTCCTACAATGAGCAGTTCTTC. Amino acids: CASSPPQSSYNEQFF.

In its sample, this clonotype was seen a few times. This chain connects TRBV11-1 to TRBJ2-6, with D possibly matching TRBD1 (6 bases). Germline CDR1 SGHAT, CDR2 FQDESV (reference sequence). The CDR3 contains 21 residues. With 4 bases removed from V and 0 bases from J, the gap between germline ends came to 25 bases. DNA of the CDR3: TGTGCCAGCAGCTCGAAAATTCAACAGGGCGGACCCGTCTCTGGGGCCAACGTCCTGACTTTC. This encodes CASSSKIQQGGPVSGANVLTF.

The gene calls are TRBV27 and TRBJ2-7; D possibly corresponds to TRBD1 (6 bases). The CDR3 loop spans 18 amino acids. The germline gives CDR1 MNHEY, CDR2 SMNVEV (reference sequence). Trimming pared 4 bases from V and 0 bases from J, leaving 22 bases between. The CDR3 nucleotides read TGTGCCAGCAGTTCAGTACACCCCGACAGGTCATCCTCCTACGAGCAGTACTTC. Protein sequence: CASSSVHPDRSSSYEQYF.

This clonotype was counted only a few times. The chain combines TRBV12-3 or TRBV12-4 with TRBJ2-7, with unresolved D. CDR3 length equals 12 residues. Trimming cost V 3 bases and J 4 bases, with 7 bases left between them. The CDR3 DNA reads as TGTGCCAGCAGTTTTACCCCTTACGAGCAGTACTTC. This codes for CASSFTPYEQYF.